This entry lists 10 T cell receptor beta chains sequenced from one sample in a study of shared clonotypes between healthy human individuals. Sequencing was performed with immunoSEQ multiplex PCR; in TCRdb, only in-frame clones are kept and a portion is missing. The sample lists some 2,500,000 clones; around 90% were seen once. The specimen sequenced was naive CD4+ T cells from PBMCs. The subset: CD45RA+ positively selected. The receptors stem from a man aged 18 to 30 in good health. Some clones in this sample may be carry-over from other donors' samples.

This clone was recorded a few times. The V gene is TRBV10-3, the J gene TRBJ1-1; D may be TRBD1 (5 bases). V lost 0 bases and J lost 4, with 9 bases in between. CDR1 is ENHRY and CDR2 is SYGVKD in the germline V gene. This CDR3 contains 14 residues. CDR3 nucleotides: TGTGCCATCAGTGAGTCCTCGGGACCCACTGAAGCTTTCTTT. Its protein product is CAISESSGPTEAFF.

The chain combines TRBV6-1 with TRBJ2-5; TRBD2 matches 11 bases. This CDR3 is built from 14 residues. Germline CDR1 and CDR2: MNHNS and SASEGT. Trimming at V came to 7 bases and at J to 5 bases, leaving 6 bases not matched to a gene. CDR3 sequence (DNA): TGTGCCAGCACGGAAGTAGCGGGAGGGGAGACCCAGTACTTC. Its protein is CASTEVAGGETQYF.

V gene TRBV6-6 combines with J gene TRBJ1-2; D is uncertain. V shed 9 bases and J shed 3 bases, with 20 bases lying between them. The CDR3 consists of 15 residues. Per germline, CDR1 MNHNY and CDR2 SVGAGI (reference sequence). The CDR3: CASSPSIGLDYGYTF. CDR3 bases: TGTGCCAGTAGTCCAAGTATAGGGCTGGACTATGGCTACACCTTC.

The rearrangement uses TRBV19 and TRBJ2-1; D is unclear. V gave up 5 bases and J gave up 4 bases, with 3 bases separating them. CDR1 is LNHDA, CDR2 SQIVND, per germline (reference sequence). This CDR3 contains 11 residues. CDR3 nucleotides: TGTGCCAGTAGTCAATACAATGAGCAGTTCTTC. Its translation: CASSQYNEQFF. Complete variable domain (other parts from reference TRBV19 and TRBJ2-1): DGGITQSPKYLFRKEGQNVTLSCEQNLNHDAMYWYRQDPGQGLRLIYYSQIVNDFQKGDIAEGYSVSREKKESFPLTVTSAQKNPTAFYLCASSQYNEQFFGPGTRLTVL.

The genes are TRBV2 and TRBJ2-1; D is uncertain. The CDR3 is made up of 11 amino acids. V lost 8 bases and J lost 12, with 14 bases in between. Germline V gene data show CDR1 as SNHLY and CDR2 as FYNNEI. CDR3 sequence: CASQNADPQFF. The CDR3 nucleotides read TGTGCCAGCCAAAACGCCGACCCGCAGTTCTTC.

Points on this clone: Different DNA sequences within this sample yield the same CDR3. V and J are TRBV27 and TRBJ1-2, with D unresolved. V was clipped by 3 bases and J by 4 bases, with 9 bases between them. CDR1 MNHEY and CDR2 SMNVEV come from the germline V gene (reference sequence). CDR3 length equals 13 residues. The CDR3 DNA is TGTGCCAGCAGTTTTCGGGGAATCTATGGCTACACCTTC. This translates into CASSFRGIYGYTF.

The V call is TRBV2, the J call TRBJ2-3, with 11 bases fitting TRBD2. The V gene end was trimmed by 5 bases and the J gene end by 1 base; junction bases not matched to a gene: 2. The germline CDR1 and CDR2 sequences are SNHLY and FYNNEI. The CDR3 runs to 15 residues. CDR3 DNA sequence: TGTGCCAGCAGTACGGGACTAGCGGGCACAGATACGCAGTATTTT. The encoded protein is CASSTGLAGTDTQYF.

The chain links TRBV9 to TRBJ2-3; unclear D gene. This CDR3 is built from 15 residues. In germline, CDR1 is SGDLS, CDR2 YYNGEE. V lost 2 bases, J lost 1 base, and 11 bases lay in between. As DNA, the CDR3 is TGTGCCAGCAGCGTCTCGACTGCGGGCACAGATACGCAGTATTTT. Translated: CASSVSTAGTDTQYF.

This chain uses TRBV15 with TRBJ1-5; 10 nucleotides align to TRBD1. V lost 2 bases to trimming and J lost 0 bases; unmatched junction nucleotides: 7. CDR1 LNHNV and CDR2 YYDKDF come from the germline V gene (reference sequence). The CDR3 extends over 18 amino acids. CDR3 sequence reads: CATSRPGQGSYSNQPQHF. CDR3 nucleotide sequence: TGTGCCACCAGCAGACCGGGACAGGGGTCTTATAGCAATCAGCCCCAGCATTTT.

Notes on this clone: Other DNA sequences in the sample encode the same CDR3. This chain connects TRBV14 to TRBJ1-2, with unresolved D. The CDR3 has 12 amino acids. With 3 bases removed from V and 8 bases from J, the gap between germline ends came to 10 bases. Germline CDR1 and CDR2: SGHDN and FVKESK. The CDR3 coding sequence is TGTGCCAGCAGCCAGGCAGGATACGGCTACACCTTC. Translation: CASSQAGYGYTF.